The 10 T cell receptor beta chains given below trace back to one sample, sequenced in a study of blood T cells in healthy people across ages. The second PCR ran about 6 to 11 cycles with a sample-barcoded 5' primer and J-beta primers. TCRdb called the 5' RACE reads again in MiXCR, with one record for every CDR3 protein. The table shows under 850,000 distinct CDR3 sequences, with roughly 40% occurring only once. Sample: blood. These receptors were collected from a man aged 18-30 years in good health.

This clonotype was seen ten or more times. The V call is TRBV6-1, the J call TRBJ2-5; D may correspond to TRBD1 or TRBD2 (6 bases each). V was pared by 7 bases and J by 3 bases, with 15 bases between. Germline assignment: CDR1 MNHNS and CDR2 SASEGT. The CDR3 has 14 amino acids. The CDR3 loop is CASNGGTPKETQYF. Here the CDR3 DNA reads TGTGCCAGCAATGGGGGGACACCAAAAGAGACCCAGTACTTC.

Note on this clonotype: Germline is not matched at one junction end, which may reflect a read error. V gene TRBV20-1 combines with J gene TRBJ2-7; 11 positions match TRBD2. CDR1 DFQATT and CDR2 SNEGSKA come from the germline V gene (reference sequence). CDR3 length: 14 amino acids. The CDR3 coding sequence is TGCAGTGCCGCAACTAGCGGGGGCTCCAATGAGCAGTACTTT. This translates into CSAATSGGSNEQYF.

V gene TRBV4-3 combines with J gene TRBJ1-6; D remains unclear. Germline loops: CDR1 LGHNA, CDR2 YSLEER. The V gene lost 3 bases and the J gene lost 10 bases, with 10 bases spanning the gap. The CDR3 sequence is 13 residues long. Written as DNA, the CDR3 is TGCGCCAGCAGCCAGACGGTGGGGTCACCCCTCCACTTT. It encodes CASSQTVGSPLHF.

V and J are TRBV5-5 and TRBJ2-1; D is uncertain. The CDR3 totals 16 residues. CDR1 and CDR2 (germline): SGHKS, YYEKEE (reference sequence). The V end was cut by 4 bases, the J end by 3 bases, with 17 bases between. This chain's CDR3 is CASSQDAGSVYNEQFF. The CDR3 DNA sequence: TGTGCCAGCAGCCAGGACGCCGGTAGTGTCTACAATGAGCAGTTCTTC.

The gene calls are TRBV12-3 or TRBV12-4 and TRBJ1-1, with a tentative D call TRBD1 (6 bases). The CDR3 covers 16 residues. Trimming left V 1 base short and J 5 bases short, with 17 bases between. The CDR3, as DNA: TGTGCCAGCAGTTTAGGTATGGACAGACCTAGTACTGAAGCTTTCTTT. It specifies CASSLGMDRPSTEAFF.

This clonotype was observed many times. CDR3 DNA: TGTGCCAGCAGTACTCGGGGGGAAGAGACCCAGTACTTC. Translation gives CASSTRGEETQYF. V is TRBV12-3 or TRBV12-4 and J is TRBJ2-5; 7 bases fit TRBD2. This CDR3 contains 13 residues. Unmatched junction bases numbered 3, after V lost 5 bases and J lost 3 bases.

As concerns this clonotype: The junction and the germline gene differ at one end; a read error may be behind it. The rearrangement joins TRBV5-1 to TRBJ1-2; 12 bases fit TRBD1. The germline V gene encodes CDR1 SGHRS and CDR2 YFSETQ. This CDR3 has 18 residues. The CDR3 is CAGSWNAGTGGAGYGYTF. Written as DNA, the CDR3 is TGCGCCGGCAGCTGGAACGCCGGGACAGGGGGCGCTGGCTATGGCTACACCTTC.

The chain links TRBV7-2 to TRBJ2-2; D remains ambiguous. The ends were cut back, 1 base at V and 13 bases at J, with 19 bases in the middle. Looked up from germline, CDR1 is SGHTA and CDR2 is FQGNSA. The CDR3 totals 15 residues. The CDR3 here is CASSLDLSASGRLFF. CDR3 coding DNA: TGTGCCAGCAGCTTAGATTTGTCAGCCTCCGGTCGGCTGTTTTTT.

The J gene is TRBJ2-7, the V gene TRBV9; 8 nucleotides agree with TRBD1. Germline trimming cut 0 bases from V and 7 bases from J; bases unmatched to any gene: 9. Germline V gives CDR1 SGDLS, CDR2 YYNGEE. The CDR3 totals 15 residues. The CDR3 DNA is TGTGCCAGCAGCGTAGGGGGGGCAGGGGGCTATGAGCAGTACTTC. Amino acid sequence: CASSVGGAGGYEQYF. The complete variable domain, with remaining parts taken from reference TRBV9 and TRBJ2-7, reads DSGVTQTPKHLITATGQRVTLRCSPRSGDLSVYWYQQSLDQGLQFLIQYYNGEERAKGNILERFSAQQFPDLHSELNLSSLELGDSALYFCASSVGGAGGYEQYFGPGTRLTVT.

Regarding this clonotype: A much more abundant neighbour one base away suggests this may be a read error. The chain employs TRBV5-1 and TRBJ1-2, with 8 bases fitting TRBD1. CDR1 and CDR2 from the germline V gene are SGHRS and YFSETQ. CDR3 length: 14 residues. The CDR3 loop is CASRPGQEYYGHTF. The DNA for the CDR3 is TGCGCCAGCAGACCGGGACAGGAGTACTATGGCCACACCTTC.